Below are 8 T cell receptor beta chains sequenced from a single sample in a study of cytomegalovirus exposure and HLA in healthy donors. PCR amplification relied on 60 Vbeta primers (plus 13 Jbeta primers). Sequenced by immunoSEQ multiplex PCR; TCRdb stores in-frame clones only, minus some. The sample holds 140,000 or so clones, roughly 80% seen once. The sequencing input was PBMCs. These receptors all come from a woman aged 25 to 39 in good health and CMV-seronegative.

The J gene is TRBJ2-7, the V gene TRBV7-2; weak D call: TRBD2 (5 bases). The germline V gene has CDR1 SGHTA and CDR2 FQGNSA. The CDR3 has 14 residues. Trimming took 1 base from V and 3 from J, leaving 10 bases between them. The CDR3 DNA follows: TGTGCCAGCAGCTTAGATCGGCGGGTCTACGAGCAGTACTTC. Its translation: CASSLDRRVYEQYF.

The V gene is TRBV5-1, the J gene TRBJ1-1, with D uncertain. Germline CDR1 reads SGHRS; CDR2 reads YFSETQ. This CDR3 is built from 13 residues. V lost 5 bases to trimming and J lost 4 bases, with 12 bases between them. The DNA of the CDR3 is TGCGCCAGCAGTATCGGGTTGGGCACTGAAGCTTTCTTT. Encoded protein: CASSIGLGTEAFF.

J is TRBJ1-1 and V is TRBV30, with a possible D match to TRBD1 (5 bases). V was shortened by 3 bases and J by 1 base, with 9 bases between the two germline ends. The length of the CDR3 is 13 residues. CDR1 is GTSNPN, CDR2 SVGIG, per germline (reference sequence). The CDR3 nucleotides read TGTGCCTGGAGCGGACACTCGAACACTGAAGCTTTCTTT. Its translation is CAWSGHSNTEAFF.

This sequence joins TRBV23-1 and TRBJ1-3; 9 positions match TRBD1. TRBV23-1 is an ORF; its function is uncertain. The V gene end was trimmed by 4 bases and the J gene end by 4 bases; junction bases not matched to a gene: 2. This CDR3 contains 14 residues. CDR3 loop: CASSLQGAGNTIYF. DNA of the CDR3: TGCGCCAGCAGTCTACAGGGGGCGGGAAACACCATATATTTT.

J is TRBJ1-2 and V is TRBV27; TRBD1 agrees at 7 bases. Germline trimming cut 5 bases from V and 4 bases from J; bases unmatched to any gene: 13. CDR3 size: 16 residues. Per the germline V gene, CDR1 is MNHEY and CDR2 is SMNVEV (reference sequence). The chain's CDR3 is CASSTRQGPSPYGYTF. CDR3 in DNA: TGTGCCAGCAGTACCCGACAGGGCCCTTCTCCCTATGGCTACACCTTC.

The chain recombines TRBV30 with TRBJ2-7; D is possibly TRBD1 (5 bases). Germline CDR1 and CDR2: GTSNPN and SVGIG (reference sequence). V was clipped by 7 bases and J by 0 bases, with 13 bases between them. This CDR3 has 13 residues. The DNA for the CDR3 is TGTGCCTTCAGGGTGGCCCACTCCTACGAGCAGTACTTC. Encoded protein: CAFRVAHSYEQYF.

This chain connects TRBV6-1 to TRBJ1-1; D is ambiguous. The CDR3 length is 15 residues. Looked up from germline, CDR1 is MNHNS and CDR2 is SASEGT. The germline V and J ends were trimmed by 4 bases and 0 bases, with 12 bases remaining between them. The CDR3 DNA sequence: TGTGCCAGCAGTGCCGAGGTGACGATGAACACTGAAGCTTTCTTT. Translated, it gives CASSAEVTMNTEAFF.

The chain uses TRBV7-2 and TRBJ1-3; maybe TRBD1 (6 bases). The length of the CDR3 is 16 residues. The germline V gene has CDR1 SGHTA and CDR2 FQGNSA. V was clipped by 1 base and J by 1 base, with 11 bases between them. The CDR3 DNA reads TGTGCCAGCAGCTTAGAGGCAGGGACATCTGGAAACACCATATATTTT. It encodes CASSLEAGTSGNTIYF.